This T cell receptor beta chain was sequenced in a study of response to subunit inactivated influenza vaccine. General study findings and limits: The authors put forward the suggestion that each seasonal influenza vaccination may bring in only a limited number of new T cells.

This clonotype has more than one count but fewer than ten. Its matching antigen is unknown. TCRdb redid the calling of the RT-PCR reads with MiXCR, one entry per CDR3 protein. The sample lists roughly 700,000 distinct CDR3 sequences; approximately 15% were seen once. The sequencing used PBMCs from blood, collected roughly 15 days before vaccination. The clonotype was recovered from a man over 45 who received an inactivated influenza vaccine.

The CDR3: CASSVEGSGELFF. The CDR3 nucleotides are TGTGCCAGCAGCGTAGAAGGGAGCGGCGAGCTGTTTTTT. This chain joins TRBV9 and TRBJ2-2, with a weak D call TRBD2 (5 bases). The CDR3 is 13 residues long. V lost 0 bases, J lost 11 bases, and 11 bases lay in between. Germline CDR1 reads SGDLS; CDR2 reads YYNGEE.